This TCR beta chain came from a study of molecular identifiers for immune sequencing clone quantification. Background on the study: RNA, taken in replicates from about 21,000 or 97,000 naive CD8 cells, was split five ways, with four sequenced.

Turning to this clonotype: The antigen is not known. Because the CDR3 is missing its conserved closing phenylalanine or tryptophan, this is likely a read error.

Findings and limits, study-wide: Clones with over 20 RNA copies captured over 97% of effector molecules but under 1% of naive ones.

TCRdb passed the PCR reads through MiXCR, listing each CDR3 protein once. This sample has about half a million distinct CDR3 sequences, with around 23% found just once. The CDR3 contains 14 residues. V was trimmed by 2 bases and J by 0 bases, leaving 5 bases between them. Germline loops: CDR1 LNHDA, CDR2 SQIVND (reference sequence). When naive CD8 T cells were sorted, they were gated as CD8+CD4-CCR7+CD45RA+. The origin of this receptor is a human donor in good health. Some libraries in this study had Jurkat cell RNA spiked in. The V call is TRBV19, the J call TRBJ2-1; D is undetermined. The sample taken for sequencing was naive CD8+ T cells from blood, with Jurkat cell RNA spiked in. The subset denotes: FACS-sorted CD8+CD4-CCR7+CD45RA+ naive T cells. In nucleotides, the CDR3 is TGTGCCAGTAGTATAAGTAACTCCTACAATGAGCAGTTCATC. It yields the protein CASSISNSYNEQFI.